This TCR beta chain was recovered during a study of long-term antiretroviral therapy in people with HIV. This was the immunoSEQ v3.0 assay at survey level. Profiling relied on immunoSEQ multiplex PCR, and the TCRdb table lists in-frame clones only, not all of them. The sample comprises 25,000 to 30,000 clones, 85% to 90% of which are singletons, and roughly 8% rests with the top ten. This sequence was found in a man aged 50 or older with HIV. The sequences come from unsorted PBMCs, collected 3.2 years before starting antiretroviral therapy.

The CDR3 here is CASNPGGMETQYF. CDR3 in DNA: TGTGCCAGCAATCCAGGGGGGATGGAGACCCAGTACTTC. The rearrangement links TRBV9 to TRBJ2-5; TRBD1 might be the D (7 bases). Germline assignment: CDR1 SGDLS and CDR2 YYNGEE. The CDR3 contains 13 residues. V was shortened by 6 bases and J by 5 bases, with 14 bases between the two germline ends.